This TCR beta chain was profiled in a study of cytomegalovirus exposure and HLA in healthy donors. Study-level results: Using the classifier, cytomegalovirus status was reportedly diagnosed with high specificity and sensitivity. TCR clusters originating in the first cohort tended to co-occur in the 120 validation repertoires, according to a later analysis. According to the study, 150 to 200 TCR beta chains were cytomegalovirus-associated. The authors confirmed in vitro that three CMV-associated chains were specific for CMV antigens.

For this clone: Its antigen is as yet unknown.

Unmatched junction bases numbered 8, after V lost 0 bases and J lost 2 bases. CDR1 LNHNV and CDR2 YYDKDF come from the germline V gene (reference sequence). There are 20 residues in the CDR3. TCRdb's copy holds only in-frame clones and misses some; the assay was immunoSEQ multiplex PCR. The sample lists some 210,000 clones, roughly 85% occurring once. Input material: PBMCs. The receptor was isolated from a woman under 30 in good health and CMV-seronegative. J is TRBJ2-6 and V is TRBV15; 12 bases line up with TRBD1. The CDR3 DNA reads TGTGCCACCAGCAGAGATGTGGGGACAGGGGGCCGAACTGGGGCCAACGTCCTGACTTTC. It translates to CATSRDVGTGGRTGANVLTF.